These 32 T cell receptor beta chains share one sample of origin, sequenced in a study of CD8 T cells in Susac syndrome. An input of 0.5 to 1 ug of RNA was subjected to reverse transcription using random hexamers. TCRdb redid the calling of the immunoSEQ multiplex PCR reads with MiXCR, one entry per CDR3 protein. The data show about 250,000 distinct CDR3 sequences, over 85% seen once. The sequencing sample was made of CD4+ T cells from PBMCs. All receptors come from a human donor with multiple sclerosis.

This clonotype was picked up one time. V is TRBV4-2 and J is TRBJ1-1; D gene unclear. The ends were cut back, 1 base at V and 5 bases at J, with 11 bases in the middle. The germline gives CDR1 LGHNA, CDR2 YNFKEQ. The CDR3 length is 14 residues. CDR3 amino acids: CASSQAGPRTEAFF. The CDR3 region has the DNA TGTGCCAGCAGCCAAGCCGGGCCGCGGACTGAAGCTTTCTTT.

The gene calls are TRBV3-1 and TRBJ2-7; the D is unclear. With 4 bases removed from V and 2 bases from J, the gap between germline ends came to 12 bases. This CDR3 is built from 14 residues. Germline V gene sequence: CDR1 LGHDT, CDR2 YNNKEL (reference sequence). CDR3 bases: TGTGCCAGCAGCCTCGGACCAGAAGCCTACGAGCAGTACGTC. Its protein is CASSLGPEAYEQYV.

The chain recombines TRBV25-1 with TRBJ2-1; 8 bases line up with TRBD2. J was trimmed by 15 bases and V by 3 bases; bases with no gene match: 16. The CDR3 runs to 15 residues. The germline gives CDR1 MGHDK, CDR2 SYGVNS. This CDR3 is CASSETSGGQKVPFF. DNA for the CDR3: TGTGCCAGCAGTGAGACGTCGGGGGGGCAAAAAGTGCCGTTCTTC.

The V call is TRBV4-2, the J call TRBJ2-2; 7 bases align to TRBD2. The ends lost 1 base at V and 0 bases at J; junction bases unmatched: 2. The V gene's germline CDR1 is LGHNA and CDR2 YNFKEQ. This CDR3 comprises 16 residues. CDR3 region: CASSQGSGANTGELFF. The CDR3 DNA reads TGTGCCAGCAGCCAAGGCAGCGGGGCGAACACCGGGGAGCTGTTTTTT.

CDR3 sequence (DNA): TGTGCCGGCCAGGGGGGCCCGGGGGATTCACCCCTCCACTTT. Translation gives CAGQGGPGDSPLHF. This sequence joins TRBV10-3 and TRBJ1-6; 7 bases align to TRBD1. CDR1 is ENHRY and CDR2 is SYGVKD in the germline V gene. The ends lost 11 bases at V and 8 bases at J; junction bases unmatched: 12. This CDR3 is built from 14 residues.

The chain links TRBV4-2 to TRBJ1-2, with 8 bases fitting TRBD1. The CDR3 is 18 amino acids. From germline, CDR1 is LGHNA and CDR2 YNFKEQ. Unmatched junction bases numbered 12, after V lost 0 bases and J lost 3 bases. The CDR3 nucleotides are TGTGCCAGCAGCCAAGAGCAGGGGGCGTTTCTCTCTTACTATGGCTACACCTTC. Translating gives CASSQEQGAFLSYYGYTF.

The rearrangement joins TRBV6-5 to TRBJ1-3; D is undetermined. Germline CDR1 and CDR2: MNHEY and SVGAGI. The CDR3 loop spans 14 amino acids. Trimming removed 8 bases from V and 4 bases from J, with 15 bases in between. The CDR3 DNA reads TGTGCCAGCCGCACCGGGAGACGGGGAAACACCATATATTTT. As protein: CASRTGRRGNTIYF.

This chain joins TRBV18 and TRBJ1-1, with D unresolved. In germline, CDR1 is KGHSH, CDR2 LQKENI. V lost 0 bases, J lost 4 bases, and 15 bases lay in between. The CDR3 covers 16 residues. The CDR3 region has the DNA TGTGCCAGCTCACCACCGGGAATAAGGGTTGGCACTGAAGCTTTCTTT. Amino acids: CASSPPGIRVGTEAFF. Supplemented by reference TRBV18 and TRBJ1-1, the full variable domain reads NAGVMQNPRHLVRRRGQEARLRCSPMKGHSHVYWYRQLPEEGLKFMVYLQKENIIDESGMPKERFSAEFPKEGPSILRIQQVVRGDSAAYFCASSPPGIRVGTEAFFGQGTRLTVV.

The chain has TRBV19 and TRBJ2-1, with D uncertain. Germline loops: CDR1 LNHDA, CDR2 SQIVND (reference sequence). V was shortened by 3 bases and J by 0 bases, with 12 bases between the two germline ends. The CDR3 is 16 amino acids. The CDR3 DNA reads TGTGCCAGTAGTATTGACTCATCCAGCTCCTACAATGAGCAGTTCTTC. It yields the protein CASSIDSSSSYNEQFF.

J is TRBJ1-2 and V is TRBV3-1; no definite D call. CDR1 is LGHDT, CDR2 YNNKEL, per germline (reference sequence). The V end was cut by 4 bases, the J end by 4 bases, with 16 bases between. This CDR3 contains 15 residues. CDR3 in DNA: TGTGCCAGCAGCCGTCCTACAGCCTCCTTCTATGGCTACACCTTC. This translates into CASSRPTASFYGYTF.

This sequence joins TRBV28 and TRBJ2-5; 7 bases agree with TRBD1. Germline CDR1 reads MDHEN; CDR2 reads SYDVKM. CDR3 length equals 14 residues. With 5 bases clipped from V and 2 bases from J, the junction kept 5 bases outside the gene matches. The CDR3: CASSLRQGQETQYF. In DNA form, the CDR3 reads TGTGCCAGCAGTCTACGACAGGGACAAGAGACCCAGTACTTC.

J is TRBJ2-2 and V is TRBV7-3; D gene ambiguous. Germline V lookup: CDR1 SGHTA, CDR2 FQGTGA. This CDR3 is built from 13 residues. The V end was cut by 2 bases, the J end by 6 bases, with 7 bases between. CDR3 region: CASSLRAAGELFF. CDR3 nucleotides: TGTGCCAGCAGCTTACGAGCTGCCGGGGAGCTGTTTTTT.

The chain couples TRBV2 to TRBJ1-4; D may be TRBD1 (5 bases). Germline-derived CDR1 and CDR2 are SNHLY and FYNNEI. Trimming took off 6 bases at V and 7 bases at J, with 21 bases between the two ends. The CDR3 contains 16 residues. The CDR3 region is CASRGPGLRVREKLFF. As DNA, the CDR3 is TGTGCCAGCAGAGGACCGGGGCTGAGGGTACGTGAAAAACTGTTTTTT.

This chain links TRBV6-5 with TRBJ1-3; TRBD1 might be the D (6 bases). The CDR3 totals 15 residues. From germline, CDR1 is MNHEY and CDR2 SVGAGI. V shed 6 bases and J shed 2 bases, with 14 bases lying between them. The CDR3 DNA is TGTGCCAGCAGCCAGGGGAAGTCTCCTGGAAACACCATATATTTT. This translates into CASSQGKSPGNTIYF.

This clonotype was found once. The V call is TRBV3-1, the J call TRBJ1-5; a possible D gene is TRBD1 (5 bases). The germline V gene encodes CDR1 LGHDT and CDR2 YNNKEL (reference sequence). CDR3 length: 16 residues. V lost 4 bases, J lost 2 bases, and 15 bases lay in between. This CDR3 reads CASSPSMGGGNQPQHF. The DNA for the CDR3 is TGTGCCAGCAGCCCCAGCATGGGGGGAGGCAATCAGCCCCAGCATTTT. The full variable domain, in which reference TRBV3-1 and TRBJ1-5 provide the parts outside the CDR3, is DTAVSQTPKYLVTQMGNDKSIKCEQNLGHDTMYWYKQDSKKFLKIMFSYNNKELIINETVPNRFSPKSPDKAHLNLHINSLELGDSAVYFCASSPSMGGGNQPQHFGDGTRLSIL.

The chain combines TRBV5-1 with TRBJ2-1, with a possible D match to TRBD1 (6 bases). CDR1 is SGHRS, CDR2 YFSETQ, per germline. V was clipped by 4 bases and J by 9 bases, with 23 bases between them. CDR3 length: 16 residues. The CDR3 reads CASSATENRVGSEQFF. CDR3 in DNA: TGCGCCAGCAGCGCGACTGAAAACAGGGTCGGTAGTGAGCAGTTCTTC.

For the CDR3, the DNA is TGCAGTGCTATCCTTAGGGGGAGCAGGTACCAAGAGACCCAGTACTTC. It specifies CSAILRGSRYQETQYF. The rearrangement uses TRBV20-1 and TRBJ2-5; D might be TRBD1 (6 bases). Germline CDR1 is DFQATT and CDR2 is SNEGSKA (reference sequence). V lost 4 bases to trimming and J lost 0 bases, with 18 bases between them. The CDR3 consists of 16 residues.

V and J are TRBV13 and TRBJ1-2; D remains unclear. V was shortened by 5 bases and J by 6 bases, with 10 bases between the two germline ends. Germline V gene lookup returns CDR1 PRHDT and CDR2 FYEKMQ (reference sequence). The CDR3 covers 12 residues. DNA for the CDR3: TGTGCCAGCAGCGCAGAAGGCGATGGCTACACCTTC. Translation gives CASSAEGDGYTF.

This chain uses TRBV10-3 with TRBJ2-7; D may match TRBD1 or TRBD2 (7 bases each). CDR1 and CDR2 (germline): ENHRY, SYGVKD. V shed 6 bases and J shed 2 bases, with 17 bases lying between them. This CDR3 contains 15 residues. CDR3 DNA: TGTGCCATCAGGGATCAGCAGGGGGGGACCTACGAGCAGTACTTC. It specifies CAIRDQQGGTYEQYF.

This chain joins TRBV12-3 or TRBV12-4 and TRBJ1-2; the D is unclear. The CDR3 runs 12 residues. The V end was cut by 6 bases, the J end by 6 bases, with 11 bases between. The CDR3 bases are TGTGCCAGCAGCCCGCGGCGTAATGGCTACACCTTC. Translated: CASSPRRNGYTF.

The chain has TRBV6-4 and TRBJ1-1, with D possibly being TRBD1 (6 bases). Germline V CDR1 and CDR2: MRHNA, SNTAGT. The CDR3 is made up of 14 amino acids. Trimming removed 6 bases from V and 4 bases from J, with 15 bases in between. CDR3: CASSPGGRGTEAFF. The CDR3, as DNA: TGTGCCAGCAGCCCCGGGGGCAGGGGCACTGAAGCTTTCTTT.

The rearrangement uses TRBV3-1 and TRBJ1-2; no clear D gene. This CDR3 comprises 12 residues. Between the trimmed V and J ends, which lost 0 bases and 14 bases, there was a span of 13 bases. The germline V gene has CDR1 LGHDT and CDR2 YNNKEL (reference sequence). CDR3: CASSQEVSGFTF. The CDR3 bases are TGTGCCAGCAGCCAAGAAGTTAGTGGGTTTACCTTC.

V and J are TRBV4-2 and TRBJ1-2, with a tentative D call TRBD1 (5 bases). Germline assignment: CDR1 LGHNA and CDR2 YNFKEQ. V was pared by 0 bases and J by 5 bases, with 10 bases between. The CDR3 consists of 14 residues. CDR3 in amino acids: CASSQEEDRYGYTF. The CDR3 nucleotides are TGTGCCAGCAGCCAAGAGGAAGACAGATATGGCTACACCTTC.

CDR3 bases: TGCGCCAGCAGCCGGTCCCGGGACAGGGAAGGTGAGACTCACGAGCAGTACGTC. The encoded protein is CASSRSRDREGETHEQYV. The V gene is TRBV5-1, the J gene TRBJ2-7, with 9 bases fitting TRBD1. The germline CDR1 and CDR2 sequences are SGHRS and YFSETQ. V was pared by 4 bases and J by 5 bases, with 19 bases of the junction left unmatched. This CDR3 has 18 amino acids.

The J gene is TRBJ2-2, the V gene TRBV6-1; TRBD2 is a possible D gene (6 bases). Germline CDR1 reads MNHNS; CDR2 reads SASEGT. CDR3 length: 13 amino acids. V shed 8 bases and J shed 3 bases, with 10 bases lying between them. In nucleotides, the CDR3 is TGTGCCAGCTCCGGGGGATACACCGGGGAGCTGTTTTTT. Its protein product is CASSGGYTGELFF.

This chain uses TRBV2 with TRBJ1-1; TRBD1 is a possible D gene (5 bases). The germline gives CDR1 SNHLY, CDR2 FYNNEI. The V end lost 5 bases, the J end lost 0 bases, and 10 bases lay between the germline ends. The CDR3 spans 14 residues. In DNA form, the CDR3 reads TGTGCCAGCAGTAGGGACGGAGTGAACACTGAAGCTTTCTTT. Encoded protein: CASSRDGVNTEAFF.

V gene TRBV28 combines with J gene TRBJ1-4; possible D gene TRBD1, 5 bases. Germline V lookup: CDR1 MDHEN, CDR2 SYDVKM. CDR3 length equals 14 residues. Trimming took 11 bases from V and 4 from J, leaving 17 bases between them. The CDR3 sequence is CASAGQGFNEKLFF. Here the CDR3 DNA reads TGTGCCTCAGCCGGTCAGGGCTTTAATGAAAAACTGTTTTTT.

Written as DNA, the CDR3 is TGTGCCAGCAGCTTAGATCTCGGTCGGGGGCCAGATACGCAGTATTTT. Protein sequence: CASSLDLGRGPDTQYF. This chain links TRBV11-2 with TRBJ2-3; D is possibly TRBD1 or TRBD2 (6 bases each). V dropped 0 bases and J dropped 4 bases, with 14 bases sitting between them. Germline CDR1 SGHAT, CDR2 FQNNGV. The CDR3 spans 16 residues.

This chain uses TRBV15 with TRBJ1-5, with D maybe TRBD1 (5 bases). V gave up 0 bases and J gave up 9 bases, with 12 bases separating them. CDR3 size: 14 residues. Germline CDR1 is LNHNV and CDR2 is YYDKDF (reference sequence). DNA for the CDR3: TGTGCCACCAGCAGAGATCGGGACGGCAGGCCCCAGCATTTT. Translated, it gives CATSRDRDGRPQHF.

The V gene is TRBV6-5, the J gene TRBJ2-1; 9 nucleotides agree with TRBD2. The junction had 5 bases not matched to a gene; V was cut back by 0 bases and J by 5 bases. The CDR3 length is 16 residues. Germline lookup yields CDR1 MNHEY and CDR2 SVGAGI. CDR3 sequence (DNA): TGTGCCAGCAGTTACTCGTATGCTAGCGGGAACAATGAGCAGTTCTTC. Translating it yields CASSYSYASGNNEQFF.

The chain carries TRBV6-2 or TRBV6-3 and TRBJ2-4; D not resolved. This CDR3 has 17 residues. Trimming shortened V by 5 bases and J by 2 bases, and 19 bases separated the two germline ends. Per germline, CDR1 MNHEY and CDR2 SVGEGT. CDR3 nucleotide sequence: TGTGCCAGCAGTCCACCGTCAGGCCTTGGGTCCAAAAACATTCAGTACTTC. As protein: CASSPPSGLGSKNIQYF.

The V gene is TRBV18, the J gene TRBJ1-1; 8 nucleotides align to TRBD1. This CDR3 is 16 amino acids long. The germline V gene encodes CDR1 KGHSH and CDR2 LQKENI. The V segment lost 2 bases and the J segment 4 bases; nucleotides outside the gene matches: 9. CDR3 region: CASSPDPTGAGTEAFF. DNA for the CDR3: TGTGCCAGCTCACCAGACCCGACAGGGGCAGGCACTGAAGCTTTCTTT.